Detailed here is one TCR beta chain. The antigen is not known. V lost 8 bases to trimming and J lost 5 bases, with 19 bases between them. The CDR3 sequence is 15 residues long. Germline-derived CDR1 and CDR2 are LNHDA and SQIVND (reference sequence). Use of 60 Vbeta and 13 Jbeta primers characterized the PCR. Sequencing used immunoSEQ multiplex PCR; TCRdb keeps in-frame clones, though not all of them. The repertoire consists of 150,000 to 200,000 clones, with 75% to 90% occurring once and the leading ten covering roughly 6.3%. This entry is derived from a study of cytomegalovirus exposure and HLA in healthy donors. The study's findings and limits: Several of the most significant clusters were apparently associated with common viral pathogens in a later analysis. The authors later found HLA-associated TCR beta chains more clonally expanded than equally common others.

This receptor was taken from a man between 40 and 49 years old in good health and CMV-seropositive. Sequencing used PBMCs. The rearrangement joins TRBV19 to TRBJ1-5, with D hard to call. CDR3 nucleotide sequence: TGTGCCAGTCGGGTGACCGACGCGACCCATCAGCCCCAGCATTTT. Encoded protein: CASRVTDATHQPQHF.